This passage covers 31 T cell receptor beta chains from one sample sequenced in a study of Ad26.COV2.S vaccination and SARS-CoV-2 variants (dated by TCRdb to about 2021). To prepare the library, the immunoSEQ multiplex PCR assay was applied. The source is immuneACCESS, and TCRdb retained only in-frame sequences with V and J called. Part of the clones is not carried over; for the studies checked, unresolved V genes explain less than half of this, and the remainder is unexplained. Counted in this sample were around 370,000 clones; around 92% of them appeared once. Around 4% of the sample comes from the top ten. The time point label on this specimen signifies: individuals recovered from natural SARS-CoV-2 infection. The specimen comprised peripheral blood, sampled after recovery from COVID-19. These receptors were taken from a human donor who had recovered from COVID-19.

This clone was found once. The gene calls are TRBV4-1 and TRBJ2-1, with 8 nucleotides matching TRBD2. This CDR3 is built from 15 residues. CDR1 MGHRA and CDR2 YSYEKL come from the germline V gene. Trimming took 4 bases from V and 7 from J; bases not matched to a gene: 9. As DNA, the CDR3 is TGCGCCAGCAGCCTTCAAATCGGGGGGGGGAATGAGCAGTTCTTC. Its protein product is CASSLQIGGGNEQFF.

CDR3 coding DNA: TGTGCCAGCAGTTCAACAGGGATTCAGCCCCAGCATTTT. Encoded protein: CASSSTGIQPQHF. The rearrangement uses TRBV12-3 or TRBV12-4 and TRBJ1-5; D perhaps matches TRBD1 (6 bases). This CDR3 region has 13 residues. Trimming shortened V by 4 bases and J by 6 bases, and 10 bases separated the two germline ends.

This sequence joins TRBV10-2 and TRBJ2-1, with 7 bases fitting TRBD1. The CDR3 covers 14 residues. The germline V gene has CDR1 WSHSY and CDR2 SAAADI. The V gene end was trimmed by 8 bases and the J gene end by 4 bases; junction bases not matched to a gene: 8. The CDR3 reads CASGTGTAYNEQFF. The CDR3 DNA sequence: TGCGCCAGCGGGACCGGGACAGCATACAATGAGCAGTTCTTC.

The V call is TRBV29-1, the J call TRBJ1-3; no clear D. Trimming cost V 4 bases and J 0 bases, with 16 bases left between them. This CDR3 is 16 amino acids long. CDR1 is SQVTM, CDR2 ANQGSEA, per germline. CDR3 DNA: TGCAGCGTTGCGGGGTTGGGAACTCTCTCTGGAAACACCATATATTTT. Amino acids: CSVAGLGTLSGNTIYF.

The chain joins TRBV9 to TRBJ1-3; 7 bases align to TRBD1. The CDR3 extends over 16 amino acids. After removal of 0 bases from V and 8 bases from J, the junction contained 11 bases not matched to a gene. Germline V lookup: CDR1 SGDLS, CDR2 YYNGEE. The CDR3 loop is CASSVAGGQNGDTIYF. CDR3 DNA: TGTGCCAGCAGCGTAGCAGGGGGACAGAACGGAGACACCATATATTTT.

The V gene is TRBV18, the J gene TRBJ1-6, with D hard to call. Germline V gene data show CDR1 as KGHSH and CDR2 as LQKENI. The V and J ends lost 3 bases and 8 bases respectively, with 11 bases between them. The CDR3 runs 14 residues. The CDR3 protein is CASSPGGPDSPLHF. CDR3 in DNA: TGTGCCAGCTCACCCGGCGGCCCCGATTCACCCCTCCACTTT.

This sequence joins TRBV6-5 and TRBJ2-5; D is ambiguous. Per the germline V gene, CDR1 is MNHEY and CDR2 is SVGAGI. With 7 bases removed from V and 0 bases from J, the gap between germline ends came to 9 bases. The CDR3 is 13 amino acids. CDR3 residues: CASTGQYQETQYF. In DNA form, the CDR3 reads TGTGCCAGCACCGGGCAGTACCAAGAGACCCAGTACTTC.

The CDR3 region is CSVAHADEQFF. The CDR3, as DNA: TGCAGCGTGGCACATGCCGATGAGCAGTTCTTC. The rearrangement links TRBV29-1 to TRBJ2-1; no clear D gene. V lost 6 bases, J lost 8 bases, and 11 bases lay in between. The CDR3 totals 11 residues. The germline gives CDR1 SQVTM, CDR2 ANQGSEA.

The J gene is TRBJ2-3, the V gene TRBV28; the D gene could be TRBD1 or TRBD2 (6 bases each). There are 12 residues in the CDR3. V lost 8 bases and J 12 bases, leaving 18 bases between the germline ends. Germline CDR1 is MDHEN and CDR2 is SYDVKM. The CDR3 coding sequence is TGTGCCAGCTTATCCGGGGGCTCCTCCCAGTATTTT. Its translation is CASLSGGSSQYF.

The CDR3 region is CASSLQGGRNEKLFF. In DNA form, the CDR3 reads TGTGCCAGTAGCCTCCAGGGTGGTCGTAATGAAAAACTGTTTTTT. This chain connects TRBV19 to TRBJ1-4; tentative D call: TRBD1 (5 bases). CDR3 length equals 15 residues. Germline V lookup: CDR1 LNHDA, CDR2 SQIVND (reference sequence). Deletions cut 6 bases from V and 4 bases from J, with 15 bases between.

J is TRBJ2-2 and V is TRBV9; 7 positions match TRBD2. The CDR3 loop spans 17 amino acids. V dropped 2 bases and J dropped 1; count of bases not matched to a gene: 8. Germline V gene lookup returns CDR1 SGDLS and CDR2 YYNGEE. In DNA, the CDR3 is TGTGCCAGCAGCGTCTCGGGCGGCGGGGGGAACACCGGGGAGCTGTTTTTT. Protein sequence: CASSVSGGGGNTGELFF.

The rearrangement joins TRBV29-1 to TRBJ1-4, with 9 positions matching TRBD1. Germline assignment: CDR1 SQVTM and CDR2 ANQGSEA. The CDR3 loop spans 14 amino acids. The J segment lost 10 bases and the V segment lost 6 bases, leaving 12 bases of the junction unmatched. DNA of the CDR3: TGCAGCGTCCAAGCCGGGACAGGGAGGGCAAAACTGTTTTTT. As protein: CSVQAGTGRAKLFF.

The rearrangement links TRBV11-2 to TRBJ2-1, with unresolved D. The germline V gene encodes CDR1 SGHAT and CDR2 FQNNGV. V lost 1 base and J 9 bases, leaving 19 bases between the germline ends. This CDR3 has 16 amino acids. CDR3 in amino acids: CASSLGALGAFSEQFF. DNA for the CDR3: TGTGCCAGCAGCTTAGGGGCTCTGGGTGCGTTCAGTGAGCAGTTCTTC. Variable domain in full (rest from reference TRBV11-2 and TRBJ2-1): EAGVAQSPRYKIIEKRQSVAFWCNPISGHATLYWYQQILGQGPKLLIQFQNNGVVDDSQLPKDRFSAERLKGVDSTLKIQPAKLEDSAVYLCASSLGALGAFSEQFFGPGTRLTVL.

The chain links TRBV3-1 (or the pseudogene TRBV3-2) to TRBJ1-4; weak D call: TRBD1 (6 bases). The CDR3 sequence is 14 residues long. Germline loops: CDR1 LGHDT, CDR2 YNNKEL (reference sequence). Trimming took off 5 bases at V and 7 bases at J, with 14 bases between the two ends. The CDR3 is CASSVRTVPEKLFF. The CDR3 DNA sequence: TGTGCCAGCAGCGTTCGGACAGTTCCTGAAAAACTGTTTTTT.

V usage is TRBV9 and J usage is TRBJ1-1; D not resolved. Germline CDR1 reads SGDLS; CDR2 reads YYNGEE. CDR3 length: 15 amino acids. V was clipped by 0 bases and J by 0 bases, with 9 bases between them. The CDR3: CASSVDRGVNTEAFF. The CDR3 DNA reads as TGTGCCAGCAGCGTAGATCGGGGAGTGAACACTGAAGCTTTCTTT.

DNA of the CDR3: TGTGCCAGCAGCTTGCAGGAAGGCACTGAAGCTTTCTTT. Translating it yields CASSLQEGTEAFF. V is TRBV5-4 and J is TRBJ1-1; D is ambiguous. V dropped 1 base and J dropped 4 bases, with 8 bases sitting between them. Per germline, CDR1 SGHNT and CDR2 YYREEE (reference sequence). The CDR3 covers 13 residues. Together with reference TRBV5-4 and TRBJ1-1, the CDR3 gives the full variable domain: ETGVTQSPTHLIKTRGQQVTLRCSSQSGHNTVSWYQQALGQGPQFIFQYYREEENGRGNFPPRFSGLQFPNYSSELNVNALELDDSALYLCASSLQEGTEAFFGQGTRLTVV.

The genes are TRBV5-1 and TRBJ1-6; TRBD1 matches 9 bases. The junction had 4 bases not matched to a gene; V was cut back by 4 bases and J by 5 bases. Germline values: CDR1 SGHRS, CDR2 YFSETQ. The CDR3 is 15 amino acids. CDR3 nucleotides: TGCGCCAGCAGCCGGAGGACAGGGGATAATTCACCCCTCCACTTT. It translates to CASSRRTGDNSPLHF. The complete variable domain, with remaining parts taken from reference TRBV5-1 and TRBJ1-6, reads KAGVTQTPRYLIKTRGQQVTLSCSPISGHRSVSWYQQTPGQGLQFLFEYFSETQRNKGNFPGRFSGRQFSNSRSEMNVSTLELGDSALYLCASSRRTGDNSPLHFGNGTRLTVT.

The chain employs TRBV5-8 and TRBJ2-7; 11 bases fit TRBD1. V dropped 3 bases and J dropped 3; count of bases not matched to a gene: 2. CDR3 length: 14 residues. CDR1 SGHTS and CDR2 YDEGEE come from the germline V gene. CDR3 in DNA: TGTGCCAGCAGCTACGGGACAGGGGGCTACGAGCAGTACTTC. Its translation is CASSYGTGGYEQYF. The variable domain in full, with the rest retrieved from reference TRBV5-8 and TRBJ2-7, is EAGVTQSPTHLIKTRGQQATLRCSPISGHTSVYWYQQALGLGLQFLLWYDEGEERNRGNFPPRFSGRQFPNYSSELNVNALELEDSALYLCASSYGTGGYEQYFGPGTRLTVT.

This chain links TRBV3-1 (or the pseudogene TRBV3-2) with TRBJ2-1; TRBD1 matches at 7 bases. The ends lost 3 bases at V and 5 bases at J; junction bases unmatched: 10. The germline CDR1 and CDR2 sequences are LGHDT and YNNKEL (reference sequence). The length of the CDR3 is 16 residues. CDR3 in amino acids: CASSHPTGKIDNEQFF. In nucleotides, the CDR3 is TGTGCCAGCAGCCACCCGACAGGGAAAATTGACAATGAGCAGTTCTTC.

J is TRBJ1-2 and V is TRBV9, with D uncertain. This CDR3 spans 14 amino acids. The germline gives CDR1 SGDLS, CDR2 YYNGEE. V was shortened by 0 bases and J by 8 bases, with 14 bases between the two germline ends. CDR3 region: CASSVDVGKGGYTF. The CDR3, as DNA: TGTGCCAGCAGCGTAGATGTGGGGAAAGGAGGCTACACCTTC.

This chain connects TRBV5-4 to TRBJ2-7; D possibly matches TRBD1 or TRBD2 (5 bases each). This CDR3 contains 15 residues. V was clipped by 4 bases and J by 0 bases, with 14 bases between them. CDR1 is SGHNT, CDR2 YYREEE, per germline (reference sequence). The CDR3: CASSPRDRTSYEQYF. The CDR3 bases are TGTGCCAGCAGCCCAAGGGACCGGACCTCCTACGAGCAGTACTTC.

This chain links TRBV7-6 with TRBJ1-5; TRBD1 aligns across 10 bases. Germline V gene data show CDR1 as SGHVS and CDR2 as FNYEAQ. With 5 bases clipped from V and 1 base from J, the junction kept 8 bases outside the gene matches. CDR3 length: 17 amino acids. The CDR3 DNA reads TGTGCCAGCAGCCCCAGGGGACAGGGGATAAGCAATCAGCCCCAGCATTTT. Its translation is CASSPRGQGISNQPQHF.

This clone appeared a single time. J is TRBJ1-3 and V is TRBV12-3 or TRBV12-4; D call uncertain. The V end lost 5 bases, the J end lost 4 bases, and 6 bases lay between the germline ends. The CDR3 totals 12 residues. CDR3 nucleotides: TGTGCCAGCAGTGTTTGGGGAAACACCATATATTTT. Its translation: CASSVWGNTIYF.

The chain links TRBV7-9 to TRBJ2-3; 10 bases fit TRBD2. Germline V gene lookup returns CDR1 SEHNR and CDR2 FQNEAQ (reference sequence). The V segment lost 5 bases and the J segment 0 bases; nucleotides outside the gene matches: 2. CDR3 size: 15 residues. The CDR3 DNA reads TGTGCCAGCAGCGCTAGCGGGGGTAGCACAGATACGCAGTATTTT. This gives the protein CASSASGGSTDTQYF. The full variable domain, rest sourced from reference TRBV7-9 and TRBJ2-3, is DTGVSQNPRHKITKRGQNVTFRCDPISEHNRLYWYRQTLGQGPEFLTYFQNEAQLEKSRLLSDRFSAERPKGSFSTLEIQRTEQGDSAMYLCASSASGGSTDTQYFGPGTRLTVL.

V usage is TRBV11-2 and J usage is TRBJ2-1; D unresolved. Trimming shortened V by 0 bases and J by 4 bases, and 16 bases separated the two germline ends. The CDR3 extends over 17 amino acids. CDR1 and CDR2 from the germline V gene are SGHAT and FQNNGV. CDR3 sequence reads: CASSLEAGPSWYNEQFF. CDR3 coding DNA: TGTGCCAGCAGCTTAGAAGCAGGCCCGTCCTGGTACAATGAGCAGTTCTTC.

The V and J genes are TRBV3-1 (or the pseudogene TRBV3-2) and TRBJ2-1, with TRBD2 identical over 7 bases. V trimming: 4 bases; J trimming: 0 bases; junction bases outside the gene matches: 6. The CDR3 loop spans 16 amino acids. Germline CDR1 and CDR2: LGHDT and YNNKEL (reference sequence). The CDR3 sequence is CASSPRRGSSYNEQFF. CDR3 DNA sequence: TGTGCCAGCAGCCCTCGGCGGGGGTCCTCCTACAATGAGCAGTTCTTC.

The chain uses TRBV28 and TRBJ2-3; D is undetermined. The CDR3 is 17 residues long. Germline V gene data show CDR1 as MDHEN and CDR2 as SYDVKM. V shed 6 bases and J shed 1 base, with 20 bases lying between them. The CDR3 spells CASSRPTMDLRTDTQYF. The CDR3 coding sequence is TGTGCCAGCAGCCGCCCCACTATGGACCTCCGCACAGATACGCAGTATTTT.

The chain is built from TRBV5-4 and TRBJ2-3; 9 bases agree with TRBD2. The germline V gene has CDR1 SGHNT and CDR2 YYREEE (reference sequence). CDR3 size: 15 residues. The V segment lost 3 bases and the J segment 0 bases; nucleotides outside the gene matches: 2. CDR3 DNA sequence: TGTGCCAGCAGCTACCTAGCGGGGAGCACAGATACGCAGTATTTT. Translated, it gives CASSYLAGSTDTQYF.

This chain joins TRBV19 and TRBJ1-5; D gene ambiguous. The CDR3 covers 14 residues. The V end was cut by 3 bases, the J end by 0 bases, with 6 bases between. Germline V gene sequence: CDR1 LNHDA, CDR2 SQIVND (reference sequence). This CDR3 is CASSIVSSNQPQHF. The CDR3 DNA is TGTGCCAGTAGTATTGTGAGTAGCAATCAGCCCCAGCATTTT.

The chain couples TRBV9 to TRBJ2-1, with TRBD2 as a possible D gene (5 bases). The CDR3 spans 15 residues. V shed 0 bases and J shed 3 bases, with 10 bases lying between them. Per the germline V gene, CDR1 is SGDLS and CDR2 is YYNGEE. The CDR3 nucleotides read TGTGCCAGCAGCGTAGACGAGGGTCACTACAATGAGCAGTTCTTC. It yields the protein CASSVDEGHYNEQFF. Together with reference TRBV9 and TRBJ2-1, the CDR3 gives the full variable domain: DSGVTQTPKHLITATGQRVTLRCSPRSGDLSVYWYQQSLDQGLQFLIQYYNGEERAKGNILERFSAQQFPDLHSELNLSSLELGDSALYFCASSVDEGHYNEQFFGPGTRLTVL.

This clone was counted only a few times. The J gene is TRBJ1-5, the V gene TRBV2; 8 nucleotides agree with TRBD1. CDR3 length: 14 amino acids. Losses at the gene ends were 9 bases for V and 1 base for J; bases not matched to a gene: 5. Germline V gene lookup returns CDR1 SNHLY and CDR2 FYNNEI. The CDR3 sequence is CASNTGGSNQPQHF. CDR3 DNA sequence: TGTGCCAGTAACACAGGGGGGAGCAATCAGCCCCAGCATTTT. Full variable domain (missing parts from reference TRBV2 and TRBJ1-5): EPEVTQTPSHQVTQMGQEVILRCVPISNHLYFYWYRQILGQKVEFLVSFYNNEISEKSEIFDDQFSVERPDGSNFTLKIRSTKLEDSAMYFCASNTGGSNQPQHFGDGTRLSIL.